The 3 T cell receptor beta chains listed next were all sequenced from one sample in a study of blood T cell repertoires in COVID-19. Assay: immunoSEQ multiplex PCR; the TCRdb copy retains only in-frame clones and omits some. The sample lists around 150,000 clones, around four fifths occurring once. The sequenced material came from PBMCs or T cells enriched from blood (not recorded which). These receptors were obtained from a woman aged 50 to 60 with acute COVID-19.

This chain links TRBV4-2 with TRBJ2-5; D is unresolved. Trimming cost V 1 base and J 5 bases, with 14 bases left between them. The length of the CDR3 is 15 residues. Germline V gene lookup returns CDR1 LGHNA and CDR2 YNFKEQ. The CDR3 reads CASSQGISVRETQYF. In DNA, the CDR3 is TGTGCCAGCAGCCAAGGGATAAGCGTAAGGGAGACCCAGTACTTC.

The chain recombines TRBV5-4 with TRBJ2-7; D gene ambiguous. Trimming cost V 0 bases and J 0 bases, with 10 bases left between them. Germline V gives CDR1 SGHNT, CDR2 YYREEE (reference sequence). The CDR3 totals 15 residues. The DNA for the CDR3 is TGTGCCAGCAGCTTGGGGTTACCCGGCTCCTACGAGCAGTACTTC. Encoded protein: CASSLGLPGSYEQYF. The full variable domain, with the rest looked up from reference TRBV5-4 and TRBJ2-7, is ETGVTQSPTHLIKTRGQQVTLRCSSQSGHNTVSWYQQALGQGPQFIFQYYREEENGRGNFPPRFSGLQFPNYSSELNVNALELDDSALYLCASSLGLPGSYEQYFGPGTRLTVT.

This clone was counted a single time. This chain joins TRBV6-2 or TRBV6-3 and TRBJ1-6; 7 positions match TRBD1. The CDR3 runs 14 residues. V was clipped by 6 bases and J by 14 bases; unmatched bases: 13. Germline V CDR1 and CDR2: MNHEY, SVGEGT. CDR3: CASSPDRAYSSLHF. The CDR3 nucleotides read TGTGCCAGCAGCCCTGACAGGGCCTATTCGTCCCTCCACTTT.